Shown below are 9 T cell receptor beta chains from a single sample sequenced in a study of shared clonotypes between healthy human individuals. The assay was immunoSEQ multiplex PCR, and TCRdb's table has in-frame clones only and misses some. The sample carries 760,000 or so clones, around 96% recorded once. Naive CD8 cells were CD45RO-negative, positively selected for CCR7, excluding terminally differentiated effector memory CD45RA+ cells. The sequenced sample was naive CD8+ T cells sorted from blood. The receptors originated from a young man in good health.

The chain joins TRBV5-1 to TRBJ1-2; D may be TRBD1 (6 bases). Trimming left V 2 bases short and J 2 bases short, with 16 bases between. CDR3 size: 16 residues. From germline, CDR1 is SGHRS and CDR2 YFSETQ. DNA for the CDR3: TGCGCCAGCAGCTTCGGCGAAGCGGGGGCGAACTATGGCTACACCTTC. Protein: CASSFGEAGANYGYTF.

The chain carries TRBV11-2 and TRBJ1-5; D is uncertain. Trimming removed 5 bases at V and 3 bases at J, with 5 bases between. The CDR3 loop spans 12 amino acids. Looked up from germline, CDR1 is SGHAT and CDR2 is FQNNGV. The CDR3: CASSQNNQPQHF. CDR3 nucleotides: TGTGCCAGCAGCCAGAACAATCAGCCCCAGCATTTT.

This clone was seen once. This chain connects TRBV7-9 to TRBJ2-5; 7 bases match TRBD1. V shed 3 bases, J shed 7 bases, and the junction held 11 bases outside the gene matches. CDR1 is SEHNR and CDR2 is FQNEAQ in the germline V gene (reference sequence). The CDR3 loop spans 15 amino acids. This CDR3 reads CASSFDRDSKWTQYF. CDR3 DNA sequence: TGTGCCAGCAGCTTCGACCGGGACAGCAAGTGGACCCAGTACTTC.

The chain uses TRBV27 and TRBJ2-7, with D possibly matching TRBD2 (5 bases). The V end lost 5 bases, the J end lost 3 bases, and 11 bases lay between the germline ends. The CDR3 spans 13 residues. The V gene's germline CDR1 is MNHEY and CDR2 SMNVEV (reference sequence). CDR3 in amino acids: CASSPGVFYEQYF. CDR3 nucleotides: TGTGCCAGCAGTCCCGGGGTCTTCTACGAGCAGTACTTC.

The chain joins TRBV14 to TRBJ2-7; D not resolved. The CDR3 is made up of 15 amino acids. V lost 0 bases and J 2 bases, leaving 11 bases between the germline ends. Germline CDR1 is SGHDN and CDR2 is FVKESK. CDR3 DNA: TGTGCCAGCAGCCAAGATATATCCGTAACCTACGAGCAGTACTTC. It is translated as CASSQDISVTYEQYF.

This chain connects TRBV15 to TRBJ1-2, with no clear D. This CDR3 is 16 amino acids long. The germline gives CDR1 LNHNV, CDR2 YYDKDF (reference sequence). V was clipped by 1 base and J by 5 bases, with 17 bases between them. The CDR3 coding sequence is TGTGCCACCAGCAGAGGGGCGGGCGCCAGAGCTTATGGCTACACCTTC. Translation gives CATSRGAGARAYGYTF.

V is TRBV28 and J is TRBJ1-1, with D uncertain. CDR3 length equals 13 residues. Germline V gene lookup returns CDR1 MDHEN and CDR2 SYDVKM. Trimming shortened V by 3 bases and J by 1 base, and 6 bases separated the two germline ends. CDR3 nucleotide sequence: TGTGCCAGCAGTTTTTACAGGAACACTGAAGCTTTCTTT. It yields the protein CASSFYRNTEAFF.

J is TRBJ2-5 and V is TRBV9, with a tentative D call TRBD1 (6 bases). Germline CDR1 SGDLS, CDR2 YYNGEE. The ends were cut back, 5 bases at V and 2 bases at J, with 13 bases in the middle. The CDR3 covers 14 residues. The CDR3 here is CASSDKQGQETQYF. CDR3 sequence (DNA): TGTGCCAGCAGTGATAAACAGGGACAAGAGACCCAGTACTTC.

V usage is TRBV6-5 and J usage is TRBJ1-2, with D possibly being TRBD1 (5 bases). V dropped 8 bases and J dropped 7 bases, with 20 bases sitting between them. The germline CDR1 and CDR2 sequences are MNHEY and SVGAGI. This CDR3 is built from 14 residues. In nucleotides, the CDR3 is TGTGCCAGCTCCACCCGGGGCGGGTTTTTTGGCTACACCTTC. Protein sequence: CASSTRGGFFGYTF.